This T cell receptor beta chain comes out of a study of beta chain features in type 1 diabetes. Isolated RNA was reverse transcribed in full, so expressed TCRB transcripts were sequenced. The method was immunoSEQ multiplex PCR; TCRdb's version includes in-frame clones alone and lacks a portion of them. The sample has a few hundred thousand clones; roughly 17% are singletons. The V gene's germline CDR1 is SQVTM and CDR2 ANQGSEA. This CDR3 contains 18 residues. J gave up 6 bases and V 5 bases, and 16 bases lay outside the gene matches. This clone was recorded a few times. What it binds is unknown. The study's findings and limits: There was a moderate but significant shortening of TCRB CDR3s in all four CD4+ subsets of Type 1 diabetes patients.

This sequence was found in a man in his thirties or forties with type 1 diabetes. The J gene is TRBJ2-3, the V gene TRBV29-1; 14 bases fit TRBD2. Sequencing input: naive CD4+ T cells from blood. The CDR3 DNA is TGCAGCGTTCAGCGCCCCCTAAGGACTAGCGGGAGGTTGGATACGCAGTATTTT. This sequence encodes CSVQRPLRTSGRLDTQYF.